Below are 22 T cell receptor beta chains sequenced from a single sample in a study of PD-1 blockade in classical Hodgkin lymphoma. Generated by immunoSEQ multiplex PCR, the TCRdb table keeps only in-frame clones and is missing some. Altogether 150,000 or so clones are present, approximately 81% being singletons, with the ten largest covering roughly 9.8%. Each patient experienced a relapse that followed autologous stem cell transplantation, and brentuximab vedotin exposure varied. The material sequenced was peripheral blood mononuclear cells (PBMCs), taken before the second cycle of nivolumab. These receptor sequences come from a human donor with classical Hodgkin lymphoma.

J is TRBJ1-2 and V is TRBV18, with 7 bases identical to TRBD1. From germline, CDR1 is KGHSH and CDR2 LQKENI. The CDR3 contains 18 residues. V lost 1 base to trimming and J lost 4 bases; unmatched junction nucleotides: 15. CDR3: CASSPLPFSGTEVYGYTF. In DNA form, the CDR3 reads TGTGCCAGCTCACCACTCCCCTTCTCCGGGACAGAAGTCTATGGCTACACCTTC.

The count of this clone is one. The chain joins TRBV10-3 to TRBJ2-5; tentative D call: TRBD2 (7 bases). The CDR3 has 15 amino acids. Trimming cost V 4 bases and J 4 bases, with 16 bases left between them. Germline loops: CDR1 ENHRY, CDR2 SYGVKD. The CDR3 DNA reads TGTGCCATCAGTGGAGGGGGGGGGCCGACAGAGACCCAGTACTTC. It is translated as CAISGGGGPTETQYF.

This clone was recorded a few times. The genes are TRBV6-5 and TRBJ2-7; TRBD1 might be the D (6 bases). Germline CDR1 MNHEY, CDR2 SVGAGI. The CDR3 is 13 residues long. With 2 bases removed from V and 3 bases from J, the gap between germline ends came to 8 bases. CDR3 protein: CASSYEDSYEQYF. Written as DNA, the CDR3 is TGTGCCAGCAGTTACGAGGACAGCTACGAGCAGTACTTC.

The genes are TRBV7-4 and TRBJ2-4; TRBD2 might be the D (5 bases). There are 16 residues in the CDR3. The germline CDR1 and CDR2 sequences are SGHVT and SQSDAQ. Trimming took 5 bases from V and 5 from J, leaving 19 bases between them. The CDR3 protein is CASSPWFTSRENIQYF. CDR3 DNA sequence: TGTGCCAGCAGCCCCTGGTTCACTTCGCGGGAAAACATTCAGTACTTC.

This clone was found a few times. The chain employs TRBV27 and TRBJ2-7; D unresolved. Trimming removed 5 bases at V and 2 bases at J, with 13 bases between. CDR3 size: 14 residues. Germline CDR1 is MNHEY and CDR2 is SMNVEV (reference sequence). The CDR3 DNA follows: TGTGCCAGCAGTCTCAGAGGTCTTCCCTACGAGCAGTACTTC. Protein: CASSLRGLPYEQYF.

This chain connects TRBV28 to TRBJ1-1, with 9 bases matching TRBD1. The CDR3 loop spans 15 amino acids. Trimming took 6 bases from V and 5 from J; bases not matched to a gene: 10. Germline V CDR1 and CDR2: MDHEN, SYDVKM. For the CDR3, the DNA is TGTGCCAGCAGAACACAGGGGGCGAGCGAAACTGAAGCTTTCTTT. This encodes CASRTQGASETEAFF.

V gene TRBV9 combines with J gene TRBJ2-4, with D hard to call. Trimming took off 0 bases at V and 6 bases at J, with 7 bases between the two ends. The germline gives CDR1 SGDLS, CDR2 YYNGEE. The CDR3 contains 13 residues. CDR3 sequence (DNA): TGTGCCAGCAGCGTAGCCCCCTTAAACATTCAGTACTTC. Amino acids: CASSVAPLNIQYF.

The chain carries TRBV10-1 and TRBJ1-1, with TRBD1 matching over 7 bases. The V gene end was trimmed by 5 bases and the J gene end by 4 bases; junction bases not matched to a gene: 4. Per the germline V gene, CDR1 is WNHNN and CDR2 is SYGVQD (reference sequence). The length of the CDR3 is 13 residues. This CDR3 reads CASSHRGRTEAFF. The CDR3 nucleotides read TGCGCCAGCAGTCACAGGGGTCGCACTGAAGCTTTCTTT.

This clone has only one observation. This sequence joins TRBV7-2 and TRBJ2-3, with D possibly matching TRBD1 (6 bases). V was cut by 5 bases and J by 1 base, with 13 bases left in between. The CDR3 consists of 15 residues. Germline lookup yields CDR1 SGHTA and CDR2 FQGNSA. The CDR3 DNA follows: TGTGCCAGCAGCATAACAGGGACCGGCACAGATACGCAGTATTTT. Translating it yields CASSITGTGTDTQYF.

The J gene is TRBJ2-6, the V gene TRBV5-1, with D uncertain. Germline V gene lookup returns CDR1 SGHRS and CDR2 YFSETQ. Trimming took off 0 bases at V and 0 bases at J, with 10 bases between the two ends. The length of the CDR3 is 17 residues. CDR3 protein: CASSLGSGLSGANVLTF. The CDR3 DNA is TGCGCCAGCAGCTTGGGATCCGGCCTCTCTGGGGCCAACGTCCTGACTTTC. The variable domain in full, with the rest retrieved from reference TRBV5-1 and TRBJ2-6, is KAGVTQTPRYLIKTRGQQVTLSCSPISGHRSVSWYQQTPGQGLQFLFEYFSETQRNKGNFPGRFSGRQFSNSRSEMNVSTLELGDSALYLCASSLGSGLSGANVLTFGAGSRLTVL.

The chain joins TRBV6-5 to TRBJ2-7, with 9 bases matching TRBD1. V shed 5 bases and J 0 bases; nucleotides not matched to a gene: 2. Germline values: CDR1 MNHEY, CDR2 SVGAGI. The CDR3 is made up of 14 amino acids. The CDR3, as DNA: TGTGCCAGCAGTGGGACAGGGCCCTCCTACGAGCAGTACTTC. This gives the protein CASSGTGPSYEQYF.

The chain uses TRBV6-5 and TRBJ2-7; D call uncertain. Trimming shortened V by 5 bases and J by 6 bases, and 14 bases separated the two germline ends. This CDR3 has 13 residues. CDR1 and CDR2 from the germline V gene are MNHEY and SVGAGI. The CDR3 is CASSGYFGVEQYF. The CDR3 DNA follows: TGTGCCAGCAGTGGTTATTTTGGCGTCGAGCAGTACTTC.

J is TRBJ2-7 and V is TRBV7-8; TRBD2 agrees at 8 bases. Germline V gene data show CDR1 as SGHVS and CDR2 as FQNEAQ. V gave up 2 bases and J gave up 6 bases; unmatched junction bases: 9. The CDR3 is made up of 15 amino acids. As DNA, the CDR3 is TGTGCCAGCAGCTTACACCCGGGACTAGTGAGCGAGCAGTACTTC. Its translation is CASSLHPGLVSEQYF.

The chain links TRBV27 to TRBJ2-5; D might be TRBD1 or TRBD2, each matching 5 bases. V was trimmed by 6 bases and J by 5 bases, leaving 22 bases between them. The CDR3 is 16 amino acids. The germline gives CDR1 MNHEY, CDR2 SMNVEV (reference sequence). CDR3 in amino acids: CASRAGWGTPGETQYF. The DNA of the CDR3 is TGTGCCAGCAGGGCCGGTTGGGGGACCCCCGGGGAGACCCAGTACTTC.

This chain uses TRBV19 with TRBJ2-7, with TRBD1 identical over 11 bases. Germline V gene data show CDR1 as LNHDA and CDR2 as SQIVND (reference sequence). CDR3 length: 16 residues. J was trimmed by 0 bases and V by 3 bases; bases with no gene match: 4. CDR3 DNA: TGTGCCAGTAGTATCCATGGACAGGGGGCCTCCTACGAGCAGTACTTC. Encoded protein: CASSIHGQGASYEQYF.

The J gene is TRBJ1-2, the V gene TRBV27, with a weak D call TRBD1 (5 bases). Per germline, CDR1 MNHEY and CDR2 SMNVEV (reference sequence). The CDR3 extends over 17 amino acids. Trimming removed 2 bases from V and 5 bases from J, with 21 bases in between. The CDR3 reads CASSLRSGSGLHYGYTF. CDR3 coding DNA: TGTGCCAGCAGTTTACGGTCGGGGTCGGGACTACATTATGGCTACACCTTC.

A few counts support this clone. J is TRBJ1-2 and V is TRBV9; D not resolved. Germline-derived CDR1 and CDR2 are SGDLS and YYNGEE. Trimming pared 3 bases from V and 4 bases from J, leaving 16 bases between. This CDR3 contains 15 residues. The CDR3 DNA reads TGTGCCAGCAGCGGTACGGAAGGCTGGGTCTATGGCTACACCTTC. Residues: CASSGTEGWVYGYTF. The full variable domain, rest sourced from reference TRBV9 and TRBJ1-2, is DSGVTQTPKHLITATGQRVTLRCSPRSGDLSVYWYQQSLDQGLQFLIQYYNGEERAKGNILERFSAQQFPDLHSELNLSSLELGDSALYFCASSGTEGWVYGYTFGSGTRLTVV.

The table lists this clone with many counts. The CDR3 here is CASSPETAANYGYTF. The CDR3, as DNA: TGTGCCAGCTCACCAGAGACCGCAGCTAACTATGGCTACACCTTC. The rearrangement joins TRBV18 to TRBJ1-2; D unresolved. CDR3 size: 15 residues. V lost 2 bases, J lost 0 bases, and 10 bases lay in between. CDR1 KGHSH and CDR2 LQKENI come from the germline V gene.

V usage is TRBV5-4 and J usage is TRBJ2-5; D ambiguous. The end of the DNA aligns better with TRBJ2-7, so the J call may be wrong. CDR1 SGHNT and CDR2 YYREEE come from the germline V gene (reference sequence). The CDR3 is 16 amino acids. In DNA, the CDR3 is TGTGCCAGCAGCTCCCAAAGCGTAACTCGCTCCTACGAGCAGTACTTC. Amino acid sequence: CASSSQSVTRSYEQYF.

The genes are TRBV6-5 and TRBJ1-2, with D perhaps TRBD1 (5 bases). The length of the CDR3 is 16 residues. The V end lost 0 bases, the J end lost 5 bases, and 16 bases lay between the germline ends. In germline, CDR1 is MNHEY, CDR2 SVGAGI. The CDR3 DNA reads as TGTGCCAGCAGTTACTCGGGGGGTAGAGACATTTATGGCTACACCTTC. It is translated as CASSYSGGRDIYGYTF.

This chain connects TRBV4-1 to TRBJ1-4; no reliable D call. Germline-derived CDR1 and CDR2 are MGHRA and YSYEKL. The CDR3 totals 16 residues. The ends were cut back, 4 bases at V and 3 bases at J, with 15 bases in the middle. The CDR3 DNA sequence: TGCGCCAGCAGCCTTTTCGAAGGAGTATCTAATGAAAAACTGTTTTTT. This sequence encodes CASSLFEGVSNEKLFF.

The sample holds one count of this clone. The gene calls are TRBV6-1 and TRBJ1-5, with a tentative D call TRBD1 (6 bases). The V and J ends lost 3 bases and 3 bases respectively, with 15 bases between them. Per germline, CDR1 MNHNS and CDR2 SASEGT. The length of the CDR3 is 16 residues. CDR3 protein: CASSEGGGPVNQPQHF. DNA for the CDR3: TGTGCCAGCAGTGAGGGGGGCGGCCCCGTCAATCAGCCCCAGCATTTT.